Listed below are T cell receptor beta chains from one sample, sequenced in a study of cytomegalovirus exposure and HLA in healthy donors. Assay used: immunoSEQ multiplex PCR; TCRdb lists only in-frame clones, some missing. Of under 200,000 clones in the sample, approximately 82% are singletons; the top ten hold around 8%. Sequenced: PBMCs. The receptors here all came from a male donor in good health and CMV-seropositive. The CDR3 runs from the conserved cysteine through the conserved F or W. D genes are given only for firm matches. Rows give clone size only sometimes, using once, few, many, or a class for an expanded clone.

v_gene,j_gene,d_gene,abundance,CDR3nt,CDR3aa
TRBV7-2,TRBJ2-7,TRBD1,-,TGTGCCAGCAGCGCCCGGGACAGGGGGTGGGAAGGTCGGTACGAGCAGTACTTC,CASSARDRGWEGRYEQYF
TRBV6-5,TRBJ1-2,-,-,TGTGCCAGCTCCGAGGGAGCGTATGGCTACACCTTC,CASSEGAYGYTF
TRBV29-1,TRBJ2-3,-,-,TGCAGCGTTGACGAACGCTGGAGGGGCACAGATACGCAGTATTTT,CSVDERWRGTDTQYF
TRBV5-1,TRBJ2-3,-,few,TGTGCCAGCAGCTTCGATATCGCGGGGAGCACAGATACGCAGTATTTT,CASSFDIAGSTDTQYF
TRBV7-6,TRBJ2-7,TRBD2,-,TGTGCCAGCAGCTCCACCCGCGGGGCGGGAGTTTACGAGCAGTACTTC,CASSSTRGAGVYEQYF
TRBV5-6,TRBJ1-1,-,-,TGTGCCAGCAGCTCCATACACCGCAGGGGTACTGAAGCTTTCTTT,CASSSIHRRGTEAFF
TRBV27,TRBJ2-3,TRBD1,-,TGTGCCAGCAGTTTATCGAATCCCCAGGGGGGCACAGATACGCAGTATTTT,CASSLSNPQGGTDTQYF
TRBV7-2,TRBJ2-2,TRBD2,-,TGTGCCAGCAGCTTCCCGCTAGCGGGAGGCTCCGGGGAGCTGTTTTTT,CASSFPLAGGSGELFF
TRBV10-3,TRBJ1-3,-,-,TGTGCCATCAGTGAAGCCCAGGACAGAAGAAACACCATATATTTT,CAISEAQDRRNTIYF
TRBV11-2,TRBJ2-5,-,-,TGTGCCAGCAGCCAGGGGCTACGGGAGACCCAGTACTTC,CASSQGLRETQYF
TRBV28,TRBJ2-1,TRBD2,-,TGTGCCAGCAGTTTCGGGGGGGGGTTGAGCTCCTACAATGAGCAGTTCTTC,CASSFGGGLSSYNEQFF
TRBV27,TRBJ2-7,-,-,TGTGCCAGCCACCAGGCGCTACCCCCCTACGAGCAGTACTTC,CASHQALPPYEQYF
TRBV30,TRBJ1-4,TRBD1,-,TGTGCCTACCTCCCGGGACAGGGCCCGAATGAAAAACTGTTTTTT,CAYLPGQGPNEKLFF
TRBV11-2,TRBJ2-1,TRBD2,-,TGTGCCAGCAGTCTGCGAGGCGGGGGAACCTACAATGAGCAGTTCTTC,CASSLRGGGTYNEQFF
TRBV30,TRBJ1-5,-,-,TGTGCCTGGAGTGTACGTGGCAGGGGAACCAATCAGCCCCAGCATTTT,CAWSVRGRGTNQPQHF
TRBV19,TRBJ2-7,-,-,TGTGCCAGTAGTATACAGGGGAACGAGCAGTACTTC,CASSIQGNEQYF
TRBV10-3,TRBJ1-5,TRBD1,-,TGTGCCACCGAGCCAGGGGGGTATAGCAATCAGCCCCAGCATTTT,CATEPGGYSNQPQHF
TRBV28,TRBJ2-7,-,-,TGTGCCAGCAGCCGCATAACCGACAGCTCCTACGAGCAGTACTTC,CASSRITDSSYEQYF
TRBV4-1,TRBJ2-7,TRBD1,-,TGCGCCAGCAGCCATTTAGGGGACAGGGGGTTCTACGAGCAGTACTTC,CASSHLGDRGFYEQYF
TRBV4-3,TRBJ2-7,-,-,TGCGCCAGCAGCCTCTCACAGGCGGGACCCCACGAGCAGTACTTC,CASSLSQAGPHEQYF
TRBV18,TRBJ2-7,-,-,TGTGCCAGCTCACCCCCAGGGATGTCCTACGAGCAGTACTTC,CASSPPGMSYEQYF
TRBV7-9,TRBJ1-1,-,-,TGTGCCAGCAGCTCCTCATTACAGGACACTGAAGCTTTCTTT,CASSSSLQDTEAFF